Presented here are 26 T cell receptor beta chains from one specimen sequenced in a study of T cells in Graves' hyperthyroidism and ophthalmopathy. The source material, RNA transcripts, was used to amplify TCR beta CDR3 regions. TCR CDR3 underwent first-round RT-PCR with the HTBI primer set. MiXCR, applied by TCRdb to the multiplex PCR reads, yields one record per CDR3 protein. The sample holds 700,000 to 850,000 distinct CDR3 sequences, roughly 32% seen once. Sequencing was done on a sample of blood. The receptors derive from a woman in her thirties or forties with Graves' hyperthyroidism.

This clonotype was observed at least ten times. This chain links TRBV7-2 with TRBJ1-1; unclear D gene. The CDR3 loop spans 12 amino acids. Germline V gene lookup returns CDR1 SGHTA and CDR2 FQGNSA. V was shortened by 1 base and J by 10 bases, with 10 bases between the two germline ends. The CDR3: CASSLDGRRAFF. In nucleotides, the CDR3 is TGTGCCAGCAGCTTAGACGGGAGGCGAGCTTTCTTT.

This clonotype occurred many times. The chain joins TRBV7-2 to TRBJ1-2; D remains ambiguous. V was pared by 5 bases and J by 8 bases, with 6 bases between. The CDR3 extends over 10 amino acids. Looked up from germline, CDR1 is SGHTA and CDR2 is FQGNSA. For the CDR3, the DNA is TGTGCCAGCAGCGAGGTGGGCTACACCTTC. Translating it yields CASSEVGYTF.

This clonotype was found a few times. This chain uses TRBV5-5 with TRBJ2-2; 9 bases map to TRBD1. The CDR3 spans 18 residues. Per germline, CDR1 SGHKS and CDR2 YYEKEE (reference sequence). Germline trimming cut 4 bases from V and 2 bases from J; bases unmatched to any gene: 12. The CDR3 region is CASSAWTGQGINTGELFF. CDR3 DNA sequence: TGTGCCAGCAGCGCCTGGACGGGACAGGGAATTAACACCGGGGAGCTGTTTTTT. The whole variable domain, remainder taken from reference TRBV5-5 and TRBJ2-2, is DAGVTQSPTHLIKTRGQQVTLRCSPISGHKSVSWYQQVLGQGPQFIFQYYEKEERGRGNFPDRFSARQFPNYSSELNVNALLLGDSALYLCASSAWTGQGINTGELFFGEGSRLTVL.

The chain couples TRBV6-6 to TRBJ2-7; D remains ambiguous. The V gene lost 5 bases and the J gene lost 3 bases, with 11 bases spanning the gap. CDR3 length: 13 amino acids. Germline loops: CDR1 MNHNY, CDR2 SVGAGI (reference sequence). CDR3 sequence: CASSIDTHYEQYF. CDR3 nucleotide sequence: TGTGCCAGCAGTATAGACACCCACTACGAGCAGTACTTC.

As concerns this clonotype: This may be a read error, as it is one base from a much larger clone. Here the CDR3 DNA reads TGCAGTGCTAGCGGGACAGGGGGTGAAGAACTGTTTTTT. Protein sequence: CSASGTGGEELFF. The chain combines TRBV20-1 with TRBJ1-4; 11 nucleotides line up with TRBD1. Germline CDR1 and CDR2: DFQATT and SNEGSKA (reference sequence). The CDR3 loop spans 13 amino acids.

This clonotype came up a few times. The chain uses TRBV12-3 or TRBV12-4 and TRBJ1-2; the D gene is possibly TRBD1 (6 bases). Trimming left V 5 bases short and J 6 bases short, with 16 bases between. The CDR3 is 14 residues long. The CDR3: CASSLNRDNHGYTF. The CDR3 DNA sequence: TGTGCCAGCAGTCTTAACCGGGACAATCATGGCTACACCTTC.

The chain recombines TRBV6-1 with TRBJ2-5; 13 bases are a match to TRBD2. V gave up 5 bases and J gave up 3 bases; unmatched junction bases: 9. The germline V gene encodes CDR1 MNHNS and CDR2 SASEGT. CDR3 length: 17 amino acids. This CDR3 reads CASSYSRTSGRKETQYF. CDR3 sequence (DNA): TGTGCCAGCAGTTACTCGAGGACTAGCGGGAGAAAAGAGACCCAGTACTTC.

A few counts support this clonotype. The CDR3 DNA is TGTGCCAGCAGCGTTAGCGGGCGCACAGATACGCAGTATTTT. Protein sequence: CASSVSGRTDTQYF. J is TRBJ2-3 and V is TRBV7-8; 7 bases are a match to TRBD2. CDR3 length: 14 residues. Trimming removed 5 bases from V and 1 base from J; junction bases left unmatched: 3. Germline CDR1 reads SGHVS; CDR2 reads FQNEAQ.

The chain uses TRBV19 and TRBJ1-5; TRBD1 is a possible D gene (6 bases). The CDR3 runs to 14 residues. Deletions cut 4 bases from V and 4 bases from J, with 11 bases between. CDR1 LNHDA and CDR2 SQIVND come from the germline V gene (reference sequence). The CDR3 spells CASSTRTANQPQHF. As DNA, the CDR3 is TGTGCCAGTAGTACCCGGACAGCAAATCAGCCCCAGCATTTT.

This clonotype was seen repeatedly, ten times or more. The chain combines TRBV10-3 with TRBJ1-1; D remains unclear. This CDR3 has 14 amino acids. V was clipped by 2 bases and J by 11 bases, with 18 bases between them. Germline assignment: CDR1 ENHRY and CDR2 SYGVKD. The CDR3 nucleotides are TGTGCCATCAGTGAGCCCAAAGATGGGTTGGATGCTTTCTTT. Protein: CAISEPKDGLDAFF.

The genes are TRBV20-1 and TRBJ2-5; TRBD2 might be the D (5 bases). Germline CDR1 reads DFQATT; CDR2 reads SNEGSKA (reference sequence). The CDR3 is made up of 13 amino acids. V lost 5 bases and J lost 3, with 13 bases in between. This CDR3 reads CSAFFTGKETQYF. In nucleotides, the CDR3 is TGCAGTGCTTTCTTCACGGGGAAAGAGACCCAGTACTTC.

This clonotype was recorded only once. The chain is built from TRBV7-2 and TRBJ2-3; no clear D. CDR3 length: 15 amino acids. Trimming removed 1 base from V and 1 base from J, with 9 bases in between. The V gene's germline CDR1 is SGHTA and CDR2 FQGNSA. The CDR3 spells CASSLDLLGTDTQYF. The CDR3 bases are TGTGCCAGCAGCTTAGACTTACTCGGCACAGATACGCAGTATTTT.

This clonotype has a handful of counts. The rearrangement links TRBV6-2 or TRBV6-3 to TRBJ2-2; D might be TRBD1 (5 bases). The germline CDR1 and CDR2 sequences are MNHEY and SVGEGT. V shed 9 bases and J shed 3 bases, with 11 bases lying between them. The CDR3 runs 13 residues. CDR3 DNA: TGTGCCAGTGCCAAGGGGTACACCGGGGAGCTGTTTTTT. Translating gives CASAKGYTGELFF.

This chain uses TRBV7-9 with TRBJ2-1; 11 nucleotides line up with TRBD2. V lost 3 bases to trimming and J lost 8 bases; unmatched junction nucleotides: 6. This CDR3 is built from 15 residues. The germline CDR1 and CDR2 sequences are SEHNR and FQNEAQ (reference sequence). CDR3 DNA: TGTGCCAGCAGCTTCGGTACTAGCGGGAGTTATGAGCAGTTCTTC. This translates into CASSFGTSGSYEQFF.

The chain joins TRBV10-3 to TRBJ2-5, with a weak D call TRBD2 (5 bases). The CDR3 runs 13 residues. Germline-derived CDR1 and CDR2 are ENHRY and SYGVKD. Trimming shortened V by 2 bases and J by 5 bases, and 9 bases separated the two germline ends. This chain's CDR3 is CAISEPTGETQYF. CDR3 coding DNA: TGTGCCATCAGTGAGCCGACGGGGGAGACCCAGTACTTC.

Note on this clonotype: A read error may explain this, as a much larger clone is one base away. The rearrangement uses TRBV6-5 and TRBJ1-6; D is perhaps TRBD1 (5 bases). CDR1 and CDR2 (germline): MNHEY, SVGAGI. The CDR3 is 13 residues long. Trimming removed 2 bases from V and 10 bases from J, with 9 bases in between. The CDR3 region is CASSYRGASPLHF. As DNA, the CDR3 is TGTGCCAGCAGTTACAGGGGTGCGTCACCCCTCCACTTT.

This chain joins TRBV11-2 and TRBJ2-5; tentative D call: TRBD2 (7 bases). The CDR3 is 16 residues long. CDR1 is SGHAT, CDR2 FQNNGV, per germline. Trimming stripped 4 bases from V and 1 base from J, with 16 bases between. The CDR3 DNA reads TGTGCCAGCAGCTCCACTGGGGAGGGGGGCCAAGAGACCCAGTACTTC. This translates into CASSSTGEGGQETQYF.

As regards this clonotype: One end of the junction is discordant with germline, which a read error may explain. Here the CDR3 DNA reads TGTGCCAGCAGTGAGGCAACCACAGGCCCGAACTATGGCTACACCTTC. Translation gives CASSEATTGPNYGYTF. This chain connects TRBV10-3 to TRBJ1-2, with D perhaps TRBD1 (5 bases). The germline CDR1 and CDR2 sequences are ENHRY and SYGVKD. The CDR3 spans 16 residues.

In this sample, this clonotype turned up many times. The chain links TRBV19 to TRBJ1-1; D unclear. The CDR3 totals 12 residues. V gave up 9 bases and J gave up 5 bases, with 13 bases separating them. Germline V gene lookup returns CDR1 LNHDA and CDR2 SQIVND (reference sequence). CDR3 nucleotides: TGTGCCAGCAGCCCCCTAGGGACTGAAGCTTTCTTT. Its translation is CASSPLGTEAFF.

This clonotype was recorded many times. The chain carries TRBV7-2 and TRBJ1-1; D may be TRBD1 (5 bases). Trimming removed 1 base at V and 4 bases at J, with 10 bases between. Germline values: CDR1 SGHTA, CDR2 FQGNSA. The CDR3 is made up of 14 amino acids. This chain's CDR3 is CASSLVWQGTEAFF. CDR3 DNA: TGTGCCAGCAGCTTAGTCTGGCAGGGCACTGAAGCTTTCTTT.

This clonotype was recorded many times. This rearrangement joins TRBV14 to TRBJ1-2; no clear D. The germline V and J ends were trimmed by 2 bases and 9 bases, with 10 bases remaining between them. Germline V gene data show CDR1 as SGHDN and CDR2 as FVKESK. There are 12 residues in the CDR3. The CDR3 DNA sequence: TGTGCCAGCAGCCAAAGCACGTGGAGCTACACCTTC. This sequence encodes CASSQSTWSYTF.

This clonotype was seen a handful of times. The V call is TRBV20-1, the J call TRBJ2-7; a possible D gene is TRBD2 (5 bases). The CDR3 totals 13 residues. The germline V and J ends were trimmed by 2 bases and 6 bases, with 14 bases remaining between them. Germline lookup yields CDR1 DFQATT and CDR2 SNEGSKA (reference sequence). The CDR3 DNA is TGCAGTGCTAGATTCACTAGAGTTGGCGAGCAGTACTTC. Its translation: CSARFTRVGEQYF.

There are a few counts of this clonotype. The chain couples TRBV11-2 to TRBJ2-2; tentative D call: TRBD2 (5 bases). This CDR3 is built from 15 residues. Trimming stripped 1 base from V and 6 bases from J, with 12 bases between. CDR1 is SGHAT and CDR2 is FQNNGV in the germline V gene. DNA of the CDR3: TGTGCCAGCAGCTTAGTGGAAGGGAGCCCCGGGGAGCTGTTTTTT. This encodes CASSLVEGSPGELFF. The variable domain in full, completed from reference TRBV11-2 and TRBJ2-2, reads EAGVAQSPRYKIIEKRQSVAFWCNPISGHATLYWYQQILGQGPKLLIQFQNNGVVDDSQLPKDRFSAERLKGVDSTLKIQPAKLEDSAVYLCASSLVEGSPGELFFGEGSRLTVL.

J is TRBJ2-5 and V is TRBV6-1, with D unresolved. This CDR3 has 15 residues. CDR1 is MNHNS, CDR2 SASEGT, per germline. The germline V and J ends were trimmed by 6 bases and 4 bases, with 18 bases remaining between them. As DNA, the CDR3 is TGTGCCAGCAGCCGCCTCGGGTTCGAGCGAGAGACCCAGTACTTC. This encodes CASSRLGFERETQYF.

Points on this clonotype: A much larger clone differs from this one at a single base, so this may be a read error. Without the conserved terminal phenylalanine or tryptophan, this CDR3 likely stems from a read error. V and J are TRBV24-1 and TRBJ1-3; D is ambiguous. Germline V lookup: CDR1 KGHDR, CDR2 SFDVKD. V was pared by 3 bases and J by 4 bases, with 3 bases between. The CDR3 sequence is 12 residues long. This CDR3 reads CATSDPGNTIYI. CDR3 nucleotide sequence: TGTGCCACCAGTGATCCAGGAAACACCATATATATT.

This clonotype was observed once. J is TRBJ1-1 and V is TRBV4-3; D uncertain. Germline V gene sequence: CDR1 LGHNA, CDR2 YSLEER. The CDR3 sequence is 15 residues long. V lost 0 bases to trimming and J lost 0 bases, with 8 bases between them. As DNA, the CDR3 is TGCGCCAGCAGCCAAGAGAGGCCCCTGAACACTGAAGCTTTCTTT. It translates to CASSQERPLNTEAFF.